The 26 T cell receptor beta chains below come from one sample, sequenced in a study of blood T cell repertoires in COVID-19. Sequencing was performed with immunoSEQ multiplex PCR; in TCRdb, only in-frame clones are kept and a portion is missing. This sample has about 180,000 clones, with roughly 84% found just once. The material sequenced was PBMCs or T cells enriched from blood (not recorded which). All receptors derive from a woman between 50 and 59 years old who had recovered from COVID-19.

Remarks on this clone: A read error is likely, as this CDR3 ends without the conserved phenylalanine or tryptophan. Because the CDR3's place on the DNA is in doubt, the DNA is left out and the CDR3 is given as listed by TCRdb. The V call is TRBV24-1, the J call TRBJ1-2. 10 amino acids form the CDR3, both terminal residues included. Germline assignment: CDR1 KGHDR and CDR2 SFDVKD. CDR3 region: CATSDPGRRV.

The rearrangement joins TRBV2 to TRBJ1-5, with 7 bases matching TRBD1. Germline lookup yields CDR1 SNHLY and CDR2 FYNNEI. V was pared by 2 bases and J by 9 bases, with 10 bases of the junction left unmatched. CDR3 length: 15 amino acids. The CDR3 DNA sequence: TGTGCCAGCAGTGAACTTGGGACAGTCCGGCGGCCCCAGCATTTT. It codes for CASSELGTVRRPQHF.

The CDR3 here is CATSGGQATGNQPQHF. For the CDR3, the DNA is TGTGCCACCAGTGGCGGACAGGCCACGGGGAATCAGCCCCAGCATTTT. The chain carries TRBV24-1 and TRBJ1-5; TRBD1 matches 7 bases. CDR1 is KGHDR, CDR2 SFDVKD, per germline. Unmatched junction bases numbered 10, after V lost 5 bases and J lost 4 bases. This CDR3 spans 16 amino acids.

The V call is TRBV28, the J call TRBJ1-1; D possibly corresponds to TRBD1 (5 bases). In germline, CDR1 is MDHEN, CDR2 SYDVKM. This CDR3 is 15 amino acids long. V was pared by 5 bases and J by 0 bases, with 13 bases between. The CDR3 sequence is CASSALWTLNTEAFF. The CDR3, as DNA: TGTGCCAGCAGTGCCCTTTGGACATTGAACACTGAAGCTTTCTTT.

This clone was picked up one time. This rearrangement joins TRBV3-1 (or the pseudogene TRBV3-2) to TRBJ2-3; D is perhaps TRBD2 (6 bases). CDR3 size: 14 residues. V was pared by 4 bases and J by 5 bases, with 13 bases between. Germline-derived CDR1 and CDR2 are LGHDT and YNNKEL (reference sequence). CDR3 protein: CASSPTSRKDTQYF. CDR3 bases: TGTGCCAGCAGCCCGACTAGTAGGAAAGATACGCAGTATTTT.

The chain employs TRBV7-2 and TRBJ1-4; D possibly corresponds to TRBD1 (5 bases). Between the trimmed V and J ends, which lost 0 bases and 10 bases, there was a span of 6 bases. The germline V gene has CDR1 SGHTA and CDR2 FQGNSA. There are 12 residues in the CDR3. The CDR3, as DNA: TGTGCCAGCAGCTTAGCGCAGGGAAAACTGTTTTTT. This translates into CASSLAQGKLFF.

The chain couples TRBV12-3 or TRBV12-4 to TRBJ2-7, with D possibly matching TRBD2 (5 bases). V lost 3 bases, J lost 3 bases, and 6 bases lay in between. The CDR3 is 12 amino acids. The CDR3 nucleotides read TGTGCCAGCAGTTTTGGACTCTACGAGCAGTACTTC. Protein sequence: CASSFGLYEQYF.

The chain is built from TRBV10-3 and TRBJ2-3; 8 nucleotides line up with TRBD1. From germline, CDR1 is ENHRY and CDR2 SYGVKD. V was pared by 2 bases and J by 2 bases, with 6 bases of the junction left unmatched. This CDR3 is 16 amino acids long. The DNA of the CDR3 is TGTGCCATCAGTGAGACTGTGACAGGGGTCACAGATACGCAGTATTTT. Its translation is CAISETVTGVTDTQYF.

CDR3 nucleotides: TGTGCCAGCAGCCAACCCTTCGCGGGGAACACTGAAGCTTTCTTT. Its protein is CASSQPFAGNTEAFF. This chain uses TRBV3-1 (or the pseudogene TRBV3-2) with TRBJ1-1; D not resolved. The CDR3 is made up of 15 amino acids. The ends were cut back, 2 bases at V and 1 base at J, with 11 bases in the middle. CDR1 is LGHDT and CDR2 is YNNKEL in the germline V gene (reference sequence).

The V call is TRBV11-2, the J call TRBJ2-1; 11 nucleotides align to TRBD1. Trimming cost V 10 bases and J 0 bases; bases outside gene matches: 2. The CDR3 contains 14 residues. The germline gives CDR1 SGHAT, CDR2 FQNNGV. CDR3 nucleotide sequence: TGTGCCACCGGACAGGGGGCCTCCTACAATGAGCAGTTCTTC. It codes for CATGQGASYNEQFF.

The chain joins TRBV29-1 to TRBJ2-7; weak D call: TRBD1 (6 bases). V shed 6 bases and J shed 3 bases, with 21 bases lying between them. The CDR3 is 15 amino acids. Germline V gene data show CDR1 as SQVTM and CDR2 as ANQGSEA. CDR3 DNA sequence: TGCAGCGTGGGTGTAGTTGGGCAGGGGTACTACGAGCAGTACTTC. Its translation is CSVGVVGQGYYEQYF.

V is TRBV5-1 and J is TRBJ2-3; a weak D match, TRBD2 (5 bases). CDR1 is SGHRS and CDR2 is YFSETQ in the germline V gene. Trimming stripped 0 bases from V and 5 bases from J, with 13 bases between. The CDR3 extends over 15 amino acids. The CDR3 DNA follows: TGCGCCAGCAGCTTGGCCGCAAACCGGGGAGATACGCAGTATTTT. It is translated as CASSLAANRGDTQYF.

The CDR3 here is CASSLGQGPYISTDTQYF. The CDR3 coding sequence is TGTGCCAGCAGTTTAGGACAGGGGCCCTATATTAGCACAGATACGCAGTATTTT. The V gene is TRBV28, the J gene TRBJ2-3; 9 nucleotides match TRBD1. Germline-derived CDR1 and CDR2 are MDHEN and SYDVKM. V dropped 2 bases and J dropped 0; count of bases not matched to a gene: 9. The CDR3 contains 18 residues.

The V gene is TRBV6-9, the J gene TRBJ2-1; TRBD2 agrees at 12 bases. The V gene end was trimmed by 2 bases and the J gene end by 6 bases; junction bases not matched to a gene: 2. This CDR3 is built from 15 residues. CDR1 is MNHGY and CDR2 is SVAAGI in the germline V gene. Here the CDR3 reads CASSYRLAGANEQFF. CDR3 nucleotide sequence: TGTGCCAGCAGTTATCGACTAGCGGGAGCCAATGAGCAGTTCTTC.

J is TRBJ2-7 and V is TRBV6-5; D gene uncertain. Trimming shortened V by 6 bases and J by 4 bases, and 19 bases separated the two germline ends. From germline, CDR1 is MNHEY and CDR2 SVGAGI. The CDR3 runs 15 residues. This CDR3 reads CASRPKRQGYYEQYF. The CDR3 nucleotides are TGTGCCAGCAGACCCAAGAGACAAGGATATTACGAGCAGTACTTC.

This chain uses TRBV9 with TRBJ2-5, with 8 nucleotides matching TRBD1. V shed 3 bases, J shed 5 bases, and the junction held 9 bases outside the gene matches. The CDR3 extends over 15 amino acids. Germline V gene lookup returns CDR1 SGDLS and CDR2 YYNGEE. The CDR3 reads CASSASQGAEETQYF. The DNA for the CDR3 is TGTGCCAGCAGCGCCTCGCAGGGGGCGGAGGAGACCCAGTACTTC.

The chain recombines TRBV19 with TRBJ2-1; 8 bases are a match to TRBD2. Trimming cost V 9 bases and J 8 bases; bases outside gene matches: 12. From germline, CDR1 is LNHDA and CDR2 SQIVND (reference sequence). There are 14 residues in the CDR3. The DNA of the CDR3 is TGTGCCAGCACTCCAAAAGGCGGGGGGCATGAGCAGTTCTTC. It translates to CASTPKGGGHEQFF.

The sample holds a few counts of this clone. The chain uses TRBV19 and TRBJ2-7; the match to TRBD1 covers 7 bases. There are 11 residues in the CDR3. The ends lost 5 bases at V and 6 bases at J; junction bases unmatched: 1. In germline, CDR1 is LNHDA, CDR2 SQIVND (reference sequence). CDR3 in DNA: TGTGCCAGTAGTGACAGGGTCGAGCAGTACTTC. Residues: CASSDRVEQYF.

The chain couples TRBV30 to TRBJ2-1, with TRBD1 identical over 9 bases. After removal of 1 base from V and 8 bases from J, the junction contained 15 bases not matched to a gene. The CDR3 runs 17 residues. Germline V gene data show CDR1 as GTSNPN and CDR2 as SVGIG (reference sequence). CDR3 amino acids: CAWSAIEPGQGVYEQFF. The CDR3 nucleotides read TGTGCCTGGAGTGCAATCGAGCCGGGACAGGGTGTGTATGAGCAGTTCTTC.

The chain uses TRBV12-3 or TRBV12-4 and TRBJ1-2, with 10 bases lining up with TRBD1. The CDR3 runs to 13 residues. V was pared by 5 bases and J by 7 bases, with 4 bases of the junction left unmatched. CDR3 nucleotides: TGTGCCAGCAGTCCACGGACAGGGGGTGGCTACACCTTC. Amino acid sequence: CASSPRTGGGYTF.

The chain is built from TRBV19 and TRBJ2-6; maybe TRBD2 (6 bases). This CDR3 is 15 amino acids long. In germline, CDR1 is LNHDA, CDR2 SQIVND (reference sequence). The V gene lost 5 bases and the J gene lost 3 bases, with 11 bases spanning the gap. CDR3 protein: CASSSEGRGANVLTF. The CDR3 DNA sequence: TGTGCCAGTAGTTCGGAGGGTCGTGGGGCCAACGTCCTGACTTTC.

CDR3 in amino acids: CASSSLQGGRGTIYF. Written as DNA, the CDR3 is TGTGCCAGCAGCTCGCTTCAGGGAGGCCGGGGCACCATATATTTT. V gene TRBV11-2 combines with J gene TRBJ1-3; possibly TRBD1 for D (5 bases). Trimming took off 4 bases at V and 9 bases at J, with 19 bases between the two ends. The length of the CDR3 is 15 residues. From germline, CDR1 is SGHAT and CDR2 FQNNGV. The entire variable domain, with the rest obtained from reference TRBV11-2 and TRBJ1-3, is as follows: EAGVAQSPRYKIIEKRQSVAFWCNPISGHATLYWYQQILGQGPKLLIQFQNNGVVDDSQLPKDRFSAERLKGVDSTLKIQPAKLEDSAVYLCASSSLQGGRGTIYFGEGSWLTVV.

This chain joins TRBV6-4 and TRBJ2-2; D perhaps matches TRBD1 (6 bases). Deletions cut 7 bases from V and 1 base from J, with 13 bases between. CDR3 length equals 15 residues. Germline lookup yields CDR1 MRHNA and CDR2 SNTAGT. DNA for the CDR3: TGTGCCAGCAAGGGGGAAGATCTGAACACCGGGGAGCTGTTTTTT. Encoded protein: CASKGEDLNTGELFF.

This chain links TRBV6-2 or TRBV6-3 with TRBJ1-1; the match to TRBD1 covers 9 bases. The germline V gene encodes CDR1 MNHEY and CDR2 SVGEGT. There are 18 residues in the CDR3. The J segment lost 0 bases and the V segment lost 2 bases, leaving 10 bases of the junction unmatched. CDR3 in amino acids: CASSYHAGTGLMNTEAFF. CDR3 in DNA: TGTGCCAGCAGTTACCACGCTGGGACAGGGCTTATGAACACTGAAGCTTTCTTT.

The CDR3 bases are TGTGCCATCAGTGTTTTAGGGGACTACGAGCAGTACTTC. Translated, it gives CAISVLGDYEQYF. The rearrangement links TRBV10-3 to TRBJ2-7, with D possibly matching TRBD1 (5 bases). The CDR3 length is 13 residues. Germline V CDR1 and CDR2: ENHRY, SYGVKD. Between the trimmed V and J ends, which lost 4 bases and 3 bases, there was a span of 10 bases.

The chain combines TRBV4-1 with TRBJ2-1; D is ambiguous. Germline V gives CDR1 MGHRA, CDR2 YSYEKL. The CDR3 is 15 amino acids. The V gene lost 4 bases and the J gene lost 3 bases, with 13 bases spanning the gap. The CDR3 loop is CASSLASTLYNEQFF. DNA of the CDR3: TGCGCCAGCAGCCTAGCCTCCACTCTCTACAATGAGCAGTTCTTC.